These T cell receptor beta chains were read from a single sample in a study of blood T cell repertoires in COVID-19. Sequencing was performed with immunoSEQ multiplex PCR; in TCRdb, only in-frame clones are kept and a portion is missing. The table lists about 180,000 clones, around three quarters of them singletons. Sequencing was done on a sample of peripheral blood. Receptors were obtained from a man aged 70 or older with active or convalescent COVID-19. Both conserved end residues are part of each CDR3. D genes are given only for firm matches. Clone size is stated in some rows and not others, as once, few, many or a class when expanded.

d_gene	abundance	v_gene	j_gene	CDR3aa	CDR3nt
.	.	TRBV29-1	TRBJ2-2	CSVGPGQNTGELFF	TGCAGCGTTGGGCCGGGACAGAACACCGGGGAGCTGTTTTTT
TRBD1	.	TRBV2	TRBJ2-7	CASRGGQVRTYEQYF	TGTGCCAGCAGAGGGGGACAGGTCAGGACCTACGAGCAGTACTTC
.	.	TRBV7-9	TRBJ1-2	CASSLGRPTNGYTF	TGTGCCAGCAGCTTAGGACGGCCGACTAATGGCTACACCTTC
.	.	TRBV27	TRBJ1-2	CASSLTGNYGYTF	TGTGCCAGCAGTTTGACAGGAAACTATGGCTACACCTTC
TRBD1	.	TRBV5-5	TRBJ2-7	CASSHRDRESYEQYF	TGTGCCAGCAGCCACCGGGACAGGGAATCCTACGAGCAGTACTTC
TRBD1	.	TRBV14	TRBJ1-1	CASSTLRPGQASSWGTEAFF	TGTGCCAGCAGTACACTACGGCCGGGACAGGCCTCATCTTGGGGCACTGAAGCTTTCTTT
.	.	TRBV19	TRBJ1-5	CASSGQGTQPQHF	TGTGCCAGTAGCGGGCAGGGAACACAGCCCCAGCATTTT
.	.	TRBV27	TRBJ1-1	CASSLAITGTEAFF	TGTGCCAGCAGTTTAGCGATAACGGGCACTGAAGCTTTCTTT
TRBD1	once	TRBV6-5	TRBJ1-4	CASSYRKTGANEKLFF	TGTGCCAGCAGTTACCGGAAGACAGGGGCTAATGAAAAACTGTTTTTT
.	.	TRBV28	TRBJ2-7	CASSLSGTGTYEQYF	TGTGCCAGCAGTTTGTCGGGTACGGGAACCTACGAGCAGTACTTC
.	.	TRBV10-3	TRBJ2-2	CAISEGAAGELFF	TGTGCCATCAGTGAGGGGGCAGCCGGGGAGCTGTTTTTT
.	few	TRBV7-6	TRBJ1-6	CASSAGAGRSNSPLHF	TGTGCCAGCAGCGCAGGGGCAGGACGGTCCAATTCACCCCTCCACTTT
.	once	TRBV10-3	TRBJ2-7	CAISVGPGLVPYEQYF	TGTGCCATCAGTGTGGGGCCGGGCCTCGTCCCCTACGAGCAGTACTTC
.	.	TRBV27	TRBJ1-2	CASSLDRKGGYTF	TGTGCCAGCAGTTTAGACAGGAAGGGAGGCTACACCTTC
TRBD1	.	TRBV5-6	TRBJ1-2	CASSSRDRGFYGYTF	TGTGCCAGCAGCAGCCGGGACAGGGGGTTCTATGGCTACACCTTC
TRBD2	.	TRBV13	TRBJ2-5	CASSFSGGAGETQYF	TGTGCCAGCAGCTTTAGCGGGGGGGCCGGGGAGACCCAGTACTTC
.	.	TRBV3-1/TRBV3-2	TRBJ1-2	CASSQGARRLGYTF	TGTGCCAGCAGCCAAGGGGCGAGACGGCTTGGCTACACCTTC
TRBD1	.	TRBV7-2	TRBJ1-4	CASSRDRGGNEKLFF	TGTGCCAGCAGCCGGGACAGGGGTGGTAATGAAAAACTGTTTTTT
.	.	TRBV12-3/TRBV12-4	TRBJ2-2	CASSFPSPGELFF	TGTGCCAGCAGTTTCCCCTCCCCCGGGGAGCTGTTTTTT
TRBD2	few	TRBV6-2/TRBV6-3	TRBJ2-1	CASSYSTIAGGQFF	TGTGCCAGCAGTTACTCGACGATTGCGGGGGGGCAGTTCTTC
.	.	TRBV14	TRBJ1-6	CASSSSPGTPLHF	TGTGCCAGCAGCTCATCTCCCGGGACACCCCTCCACTTT
.	.	TRBV7-2	TRBJ1-2	CASSLYQIYGYTF	TGTGCCAGCAGCTTATACCAGATCTATGGCTACACCTTC
.	.	TRBV6-5	TRBJ1-5	CASSYSSGLDQPQHF	TGTGCCAGCAGTTACTCGTCAGGGTTGGATCAGCCCCAGCATTTT
TRBD2	.	TRBV6-2/TRBV6-3	TRBJ2-1	CASIPLGLAGAREQFF	TGTGCCAGCATCCCTTTGGGACTAGCGGGGGCTCGGGAGCAGTTCTTC
TRBD2	.	TRBV27	TRBJ2-7	CASSPSGGAWEQYF	TGTGCCAGCAGTCCTAGCGGGGGGGCGTGGGAGCAGTACTTC
.	few	TRBV4-3	TRBJ2-2	CASSPHLTGELFF	TGCGCCAGCAGCCCACACCTCACCGGGGAGCTGTTTTTT
TRBD1	.	TRBV2	TRBJ1-4	CASRRQGGSNEKLFF	TGTGCCAGCAGGAGACAGGGGGGCTCAAATGAAAAACTGTTTTTT
TRBD2	.	TRBV6-5	TRBJ2-1	CASKPLAGVYNEQFF	TGTGCCAGCAAACCTTTAGCGGGAGTCTACAATGAGCAGTTCTTC
.	.	TRBV6-6	TRBJ1-6	CASSYAGNSPLHF	TGTGCCAGCAGTTACGCCGGTAATTCACCCCTCCACTTT
.	.	TRBV27	TRBJ2-3	CASSLRGGVLTDTQYF	TGTGCCAGCAGTTTAAGGGGGGGCGTACTGACAGATACGCAGTATTTT
.	.	TRBV18	TRBJ1-2	CASSPGELFYGYTF	TGTGCCAGCTCACCGGGAGAGCTATTCTATGGCTACACCTTC
.	.	TRBV4-3	TRBJ1-2	CASSQGSGFTNYGYTF	TGCGCCAGCAGCCAAGGGTCCGGGTTTACTAACTATGGCTACACCTTC
TRBD1	.	TRBV2	TRBJ1-1	CASSVRRGRTEAFF	TGTGCCAGCAGTGTCCGAAGGGGGCGTACTGAAGCTTTCTTT
.	.	TRBV2	TRBJ1-5	CASSDGGYQPQHF	TGTGCCAGCAGTGATGGGGGGTATCAGCCCCAGCATTTT
TRBD1	.	TRBV30	TRBJ1-3	CAWKRQGAFGNTIYF	TGTGCCTGGAAAAGACAGGGGGCATTTGGAAACACCATATATTTT
.	.	TRBV6-5	TRBJ2-5	CASSRQQETQYF	TGTGCCAGCAGTCGACAGCAAGAGACCCAGTACTTC
TRBD1	.	TRBV5-1	TRBJ2-3	CASSGGTGETDTQYF	TGCGCCAGCAGCGGTGGGACAGGCGAGACAGATACGCAGTATTTT
.	.	TRBV30	TRBJ1-1	CAWRTEWNTEAFF	TGTGCCTGGAGGACAGAATGGAACACTGAAGCTTTCTTT
.	.	TRBV25-1	TRBJ2-7	CASSDSNSPYEQYF	TGTGCCAGCAGTGATTCGAACAGCCCCTACGAGCAGTACTTC
.	.	TRBV6-2/TRBV6-3	TRBJ2-1	CASSLLSVIYNEQFF	TGTGCCAGCAGTCTTCTTTCGGTGATATACAATGAGCAGTTCTTC
.	.	TRBV18	TRBJ1-1	CASSEGGDTEAFF	TGTGCCAGCTCAGAGGGAGGGGACACTGAAGCTTTCTTT
.	.	TRBV29-1	TRBJ2-7	CSVGGQGYEQYF	TGCAGCGTAGGAGGGCAGGGATACGAGCAGTACTTC
TRBD1	.	TRBV2	TRBJ2-7	CASGIDTNRGSYEQYF	TGTGCCAGCGGTATTGATACGAACAGGGGATCATACGAGCAGTACTTC
.	.	TRBV7-2	TRBJ1-3	CASSFRGLSGNTIYF	TGTGCCAGCAGCTTCCGGGGACTCTCTGGAAACACCATATATTTT
TRBD2	.	TRBV7-2	TRBJ2-3	CASSPLPSGGQADTQYF	TGTGCCAGCAGCCCCCTTCCCAGCGGGGGGCAGGCAGATACGCAGTATTTT
TRBD1	.	TRBV7-9	TRBJ1-2	CASSQGQGYYTF	TGTGCCAGCAGCCAAGGACAGGGATACTACACCTTC
.	.	TRBV19	TRBJ1-1	CASTPPSDRNTEAFF	TGTGCCAGTACTCCACCTTCGGACAGGAACACTGAAGCTTTCTTT
.	.	TRBV19	TRBJ1-1	CASSPRRREGYSDTEAFF	TGTGCCAGTAGTCCCCGCCGACGGGAGGGTTATTCGGACACTGAAGCTTTCTTT
.	.	TRBV18	TRBJ2-3	CASSLRGTDTQYF	TGTGCCAGCTCACTACGGGGCACAGATACGCAGTATTTT
.	.	TRBV11-3	TRBJ1-1	CASSLHPRGTEAFF	TGTGCCAGCAGCTTACACCCCCGGGGCACTGAAGCTTTCTTT
.	few	TRBV6-5	TRBJ2-7	CASVDSSSYEQYF	TGTGCCAGCGTAGACAGCAGCTCCTACGAGCAGTACTTC
TRBD1	once	TRBV3-1/TRBV3-2	TRBJ2-1	CASSQAGQGARSEQFF	TGTGCCAGCAGCCAAGCCGGACAGGGGGCGCGAAGTGAGCAGTTCTTC
.	few	TRBV6-1	TRBJ1-2	CASSEIRGLGYTF	TGTGCCAGCAGTGAAATCCGGGGACTAGGCTACACCTTC
.	.	TRBV28	TRBJ1-1	CASSPSGQPNTEAFF	TGTGCCAGCAGCCCATCCGGACAACCGAACACTGAAGCTTTCTTT